This entry lists 14 T cell receptor beta chains sequenced from one sample in a study of blood T cell repertoires in COVID-19. Here immunoSEQ multiplex PCR was the method, and the copy in TCRdb shows in-frame clones only, minus some. The table lists under 200,000 clones, around 90% of them singletons, with under 25% in the top ten. Sequencing was done on a sample of peripheral blood. The receptors originated from a man aged 60 to 75 with active or convalescent COVID-19.

V is TRBV25-1 and J is TRBJ2-7; D is ambiguous. This CDR3 region has 15 residues. The V gene's germline CDR1 is MGHDK and CDR2 SYGVNS. The V and J ends lost 3 bases and 4 bases respectively, with 16 bases between them. This CDR3 is CASSEGRPKPYEQYF. In DNA, the CDR3 is TGTGCCAGCAGTGAGGGCCGGCCAAAGCCTTACGAGCAGTACTTC.

This chain connects TRBV19 to TRBJ1-5, with a tentative D call TRBD1 (5 bases). The CDR3 covers 14 residues. The germline V and J ends were trimmed by 7 bases and 7 bases, with 17 bases remaining between them. The germline CDR1 and CDR2 sequences are LNHDA and SQIVND (reference sequence). CDR3 protein: CASTPGEGTQPQHF. Written as DNA, the CDR3 is TGTGCCAGTACCCCGGGGGAGGGCACCCAGCCCCAGCATTTT.

This sequence joins TRBV5-1 and TRBJ1-5, with D possibly TRBD1 on 5 matching bases. Germline CDR1 is SGHRS and CDR2 is YFSETQ. The CDR3 totals 14 residues. Trimming took 3 bases from V and 5 from J, leaving 12 bases between them. CDR3 sequence: CASSSGTPDQPQHF. The DNA for the CDR3 is TGCGCCAGCAGCTCCGGGACTCCCGATCAGCCCCAGCATTTT.

The chain links TRBV6-2 or TRBV6-3 to TRBJ1-5; D is undetermined. V shed 4 bases and J shed 3 bases, with 4 bases lying between them. The CDR3 loop spans 12 amino acids. In germline, CDR1 is MNHEY, CDR2 SVGEGT. This chain's CDR3 is CASSLDNQPQHF. The CDR3 nucleotides read TGTGCCAGCAGTTTAGACAATCAGCCCCAGCATTTT.

The rearrangement links TRBV6-5 to TRBJ1-1, with a tentative D call TRBD1 (6 bases). Trimming left V 4 bases short and J 2 bases short, with 14 bases between. The CDR3 extends over 15 amino acids. Germline V gene data show CDR1 as MNHEY and CDR2 as SVGAGI. The CDR3 nucleotides read TGTGCCAGCAGTTCAATTCCAGGGGTTAACACTGAAGCTTTCTTT. Translated, it gives CASSSIPGVNTEAFF.

This chain connects TRBV6-4 to TRBJ1-1; maybe TRBD1 (5 bases). Trimming stripped 7 bases from V and 0 bases from J, with 27 bases between. The CDR3 length is 19 residues. Germline values: CDR1 MRHNA, CDR2 SNTAGT. The CDR3, as DNA: TGTGCCAGCAACTGTAATCTGAAGGGGAGGCGGGGAATGAACACTGAAGCTTTCTTT. The encoded protein is CASNCNLKGRRGMNTEAFF.

V gene TRBV19 combines with J gene TRBJ1-6; D is unclear. The CDR3 contains 14 residues. Germline V CDR1 and CDR2: LNHDA, SQIVND (reference sequence). V lost 7 bases, J lost 9 bases, and 16 bases lay in between. This CDR3 is CASTSEREGSPLHF. The CDR3 DNA is TGTGCCAGTACCTCCGAAAGGGAGGGTTCACCCCTCCACTTT.

This clone was observed a single time. The J gene is TRBJ1-3, the V gene TRBV29-1, with D maybe TRBD1 (5 bases). The length of the CDR3 is 12 residues. V was shortened by 5 bases and J by 7 bases, with 12 bases between the two germline ends. From germline, CDR1 is SQVTM and CDR2 ANQGSEA. DNA for the CDR3: TGCAGCGTTCAGGGCTCTAGTAACACCATATATTTT. The encoded protein is CSVQGSSNTIYF.

The chain couples TRBV5-4 to TRBJ2-7; D is undetermined. With 4 bases removed from V and 2 bases from J, the gap between germline ends came to 16 bases. Germline lookup yields CDR1 SGHNT and CDR2 YYREEE (reference sequence). The CDR3 consists of 15 residues. Here the CDR3 DNA reads TGTGCCAGCAGCCTCGAATGGCCACCCACCTACGAGCAGTACTTC. Protein product: CASSLEWPPTYEQYF.

V gene TRBV2 combines with J gene TRBJ2-5, with TRBD2 identical over 7 bases. The germline CDR1 and CDR2 sequences are SNHLY and FYNNEI. The CDR3 consists of 15 residues. Trimming took 3 bases from V and 2 from J; bases not matched to a gene: 6. The CDR3 nucleotides are TGTGCCAGCAGTGACTGGCGGGGGAATCAAGAGACCCAGTACTTC. Protein product: CASSDWRGNQETQYF.

The table lists this clone with a few counts. J is TRBJ1-3 and V is TRBV9; D is uncertain. The germline V gene encodes CDR1 SGDLS and CDR2 YYNGEE. The CDR3 extends over 16 amino acids. The ends were cut back, 0 bases at V and 2 bases at J, with 12 bases in the middle. CDR3 loop: CASSVESSRAGNTIYF. The CDR3, as DNA: TGTGCCAGCAGCGTAGAATCGTCGCGGGCTGGAAACACCATATATTTT.

The chain uses TRBV6-5 and TRBJ1-3; 7 bases fit TRBD1. From germline, CDR1 is MNHEY and CDR2 SVGAGI. The J segment lost 4 bases and the V segment lost 7 bases, leaving 7 bases of the junction unmatched. CDR3 length: 14 amino acids. CDR3 loop: CASKRGPSGNTIYF. The CDR3, as DNA: TGTGCCAGCAAGAGGGGGCCATCCGGAAACACCATATATTTT.

This sequence joins TRBV19 and TRBJ1-2; 10 bases are shared with TRBD1. The length of the CDR3 is 13 residues. Germline V lookup: CDR1 LNHDA, CDR2 SQIVND (reference sequence). V lost 6 bases, J lost 6 bases, and 4 bases stayed unmatched. The CDR3 region is CASRRQGANGYTF. For the CDR3, the DNA is TGTGCCAGTAGGAGACAGGGGGCGAATGGCTACACCTTC.

The CDR3 reads CASSTVLKETQYF. In nucleotides, the CDR3 is TGTGCCAGCAGCACCGTCCTAAAAGAGACCCAGTACTTC. The chain has TRBV7-2 and TRBJ2-5; D unclear. Between the trimmed V and J ends, which lost 5 bases and 3 bases, there was a span of 10 bases. The CDR3 extends over 13 amino acids. Germline CDR1 SGHTA, CDR2 FQGNSA.